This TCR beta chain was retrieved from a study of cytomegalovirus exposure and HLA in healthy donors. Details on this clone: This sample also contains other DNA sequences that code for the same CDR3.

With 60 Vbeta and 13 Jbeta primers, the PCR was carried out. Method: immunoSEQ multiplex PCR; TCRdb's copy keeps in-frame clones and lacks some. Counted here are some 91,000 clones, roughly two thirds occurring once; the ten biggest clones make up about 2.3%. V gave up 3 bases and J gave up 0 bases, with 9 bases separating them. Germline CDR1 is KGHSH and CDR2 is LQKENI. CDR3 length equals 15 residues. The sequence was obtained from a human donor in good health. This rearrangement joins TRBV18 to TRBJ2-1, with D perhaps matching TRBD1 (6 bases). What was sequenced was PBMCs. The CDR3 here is CASSPGASSYNEQFF. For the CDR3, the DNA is TGTGCCAGCTCACCGGGGGCCAGCTCCTACAATGAGCAGTTCTTC.